These 12 T cell receptor beta chains originate from one sample sequenced in a study of sequential checkpoint blockade in melanoma. Data came from immunoSEQ multiplex PCR; TCRdb stores just in-frame clones and leaves some out. The table lists about 12,000 clones, about 71% of them singletons. Treatment defined: randomized to nivolumab then ipilimumab (arm A) or the reverse (arm B). Sample: CD8+ T cells sorted from blood (inferred from file names), taken from a patient given nivolumab and ipilimumab in sequence. These receptors were taken from a human donor with melanoma.

Details on this clone: At one end the junction does not follow the germline gene, possibly because of a read error. The chain couples TRBV5-4 to TRBJ1-3, with 9 bases identical to TRBD1. This CDR3 region has 14 residues. Germline values: CDR1 SGHNT, CDR2 YYREEE (reference sequence). CDR3 nucleotide sequence: TGCGCCAGCAGCCACGGGACAGGGAGAAGCACCATATATTTT. Protein product: CASSHGTGRSTIYF.

In DNA, the CDR3 is TGTGCCAGCAGCTTTTTGACTAGTAGGGGCGAGCAGTACTTC. This sequence encodes CASSFLTSRGEQYF. V is TRBV5-4 and J is TRBJ2-5, with a weak D call TRBD2 (6 bases). Gene TRBJ2-7 matches the end of the DNA better, so the J call may be wrong. In germline, CDR1 is SGHNT, CDR2 YYREEE (reference sequence). The CDR3 is made up of 14 amino acids.

This chain connects TRBV21-1 to TRBJ2-1; TRBD2 was called by the table and not checked on the DNA. TRBV21-1 is an annotated pseudogene. This CDR3 has 16 residues. The CDR3 coding sequence is TGTGCCAGCAGCAAAGGGGGCGGGAGAGGGTACAATGAGCAGTTCTTC. Translation gives CASSKGGGRGYNEQFF.

The rearrangement joins TRBV7-2 to TRBJ2-7; D is perhaps TRBD2 (6 bases). The CDR3 is made up of 14 amino acids. Germline values: CDR1 SGHTA, CDR2 FQGNSA. The ends were cut back, 3 bases at V and 5 bases at J, with 14 bases in the middle. This CDR3 is CASSFAGWGDEQYF. DNA for the CDR3: TGTGCCAGCAGCTTTGCGGGGTGGGGGGACGAGCAGTACTTC.

V and J are TRBV7-2 and TRBJ2-5; 11 nucleotides line up with TRBD2. The V segment lost 1 base and the J segment 2 bases; nucleotides outside the gene matches: 3. CDR3 length equals 16 residues. The V gene's germline CDR1 is SGHTA and CDR2 FQGNSA. The CDR3 coding sequence is TGTGCCAGCAGCTTAGGGCTAGCGGGGGGACAAGAGACCCAGTACTTC. It translates to CASSLGLAGGQETQYF.

This rearrangement joins TRBV27 to TRBJ2-6; weak D call: TRBD1 (5 bases). The CDR3 consists of 13 residues. Germline V gives CDR1 MNHEY, CDR2 SMNVEV (reference sequence). V was cut by 4 bases and J by 6 bases, with 7 bases left in between. CDR3 coding DNA: TGTGCCAGCAGTTCCGGACAGGCCAACGTCCTGACTTTC. Translation gives CASSSGQANVLTF.

The chain carries TRBV19 and TRBJ1-6; D gene ambiguous. Germline V gene lookup returns CDR1 LNHDA and CDR2 SQIVND (reference sequence). CDR3 length equals 14 residues. The ends were cut back, 8 bases at V and 0 bases at J, with 8 bases in the middle. CDR3 coding DNA: TGTGCCAGTTCCGAGAGCTCCTATAATTCACCCCTCCACTTT. It encodes CASSESSYNSPLHF.

V and J are TRBV30 and TRBJ2-7, with D perhaps TRBD1 (5 bases). Germline V gene data show CDR1 as GTSNPN and CDR2 as SVGIG (reference sequence). The CDR3 has 12 residues. V gave up 5 bases and J gave up 2 bases, with 10 bases separating them. The CDR3 DNA reads as TGTGCCTGGGCGCTCAGGGCCTACGAGCAGTACTTC. The encoded protein is CAWALRAYEQYF.

This clone was counted a single time. The J gene is TRBJ2-1, the V gene TRBV19; 8 positions agree with TRBD2. This CDR3 contains 13 residues. Germline loops: CDR1 LNHDA, CDR2 SQIVND (reference sequence). With V trimmed by 8 bases and J by 1 base, 1 base remained unmatched. The CDR3 here is CASAGGSYNEQFF. The CDR3 DNA follows: TGTGCCAGTGCGGGGGGATCCTACAATGAGCAGTTCTTC.

The rearrangement joins TRBV5-6 to TRBJ2-1; 13 nucleotides agree with TRBD2. Unmatched junction bases numbered 9, after V lost 4 bases and J lost 8 bases. The germline V gene has CDR1 SGHDT and CDR2 YYEEEE. The CDR3 length is 16 residues. The CDR3 bases are TGTGCCAGCAGCCTTACTAGCGGGGGGGCCGGTGATGAGCAGTTCTTC. It yields the protein CASSLTSGGAGDEQFF.

The chain employs TRBV5-6 and TRBJ2-5; possibly TRBD2 for D (5 bases). The assigned J gene may be wrong: the sequence end matches TRBJ2-7 better. The length of the CDR3 is 14 residues. The germline V gene has CDR1 SGHDT and CDR2 YYEEEE. CDR3 in DNA: TGTGCCAGCAGCTTGGTAGGGAGCTCCTACGAGCAGTACTTC. It translates to CASSLVGSSYEQYF.

V usage is TRBV6-5 and J usage is TRBJ2-1; 7 nucleotides agree with TRBD1. Germline assignment: CDR1 MNHEY and CDR2 SVGAGI. This CDR3 has 13 amino acids. With 5 bases clipped from V and 8 bases from J, the junction kept 6 bases outside the gene matches. The DNA for the CDR3 is TGTGCCAGCAGTCCTGGGACAGTTTATGAGCAGTTCTTC. Translation gives CASSPGTVYEQFF.